These 14 T cell receptor beta chains were all obtained from the same sample, sequenced in a study of blood T cell repertoires in COVID-19. TCRdb's copy holds only in-frame clones and misses some; the assay was immunoSEQ multiplex PCR. The sample has over 100,000 clones, over 70% seen once; the top ten hold roughly 15%. The sequenced sample consisted of peripheral blood. These receptors all come from a man aged 45-65 years with acute or convalescent COVID-19.

In its sample, this clone was seen a few times. The V gene is TRBV19, the J gene TRBJ2-1; TRBD2 agrees at 9 bases. CDR3 length: 14 residues. Trimming removed 3 bases from V and 9 bases from J; junction bases left unmatched: 6. Per the germline V gene, CDR1 is LNHDA and CDR2 is SQIVND (reference sequence). This chain's CDR3 is CASSMASGIAEQFF. CDR3 DNA sequence: TGTGCCAGTAGTATGGCTAGCGGGATCGCTGAGCAGTTCTTC.

This rearrangement joins TRBV7-9 to TRBJ2-4; 8 bases are a match to TRBD1. The CDR3 spans 13 residues. Germline V gene sequence: CDR1 SEHNR, CDR2 FQNEAQ (reference sequence). Trimming cost V 6 bases and J 7 bases; bases outside gene matches: 5. Written as DNA, the CDR3 is TGTGCCAGCAGTCGAGGACAGGGCAACATTCAGTACTTC. The encoded protein is CASSRGQGNIQYF.

The gene calls are TRBV5-4 and TRBJ2-2; D call uncertain. Trimming took 4 bases from V and 2 from J, leaving 3 bases between them. The CDR3 has 12 amino acids. CDR1 SGHNT and CDR2 YYREEE come from the germline V gene (reference sequence). The CDR3 nucleotides read TGTGCCAGCAGCACAAACACCGGGGAGCTGTTTTTT. This sequence encodes CASSTNTGELFF.

The chain combines TRBV5-1 with TRBJ2-7, with 12 bases aligning to TRBD2. V lost 0 bases, J lost 6 bases, and 4 bases stayed unmatched. CDR3 size: 15 residues. Germline-derived CDR1 and CDR2 are SGHRS and YFSETQ. DNA for the CDR3: TGCGCCAGCAGCTTGGTTGGGACTAGCGGGTCCGAGCAGTACTTC. Amino acid sequence: CASSLVGTSGSEQYF.

The gene calls are TRBV7-8 and TRBJ2-3; TRBD2 agrees at 8 bases. The CDR3 totals 15 residues. V dropped 3 bases and J dropped 0; count of bases not matched to a gene: 2. Germline V gene sequence: CDR1 SGHVS, CDR2 FQNEAQ. The CDR3 nucleotides read TGTGCCAGCAGCTTTAGCGGGACTAGCACAGATACGCAGTATTTT. It translates to CASSFSGTSTDTQYF.

The CDR3 region has the DNA TGCGCCAGCAGCTTGGGTTGGCGTCAGGAAGAGACCCAGTACTTC. This translates into CASSLGWRQEETQYF. This sequence joins TRBV5-1 and TRBJ2-5; D unresolved. The CDR3 has 15 amino acids. Trimming pared 0 bases from V and 3 bases from J, leaving 12 bases between. From germline, CDR1 is SGHRS and CDR2 YFSETQ.

This chain connects TRBV6-1 to TRBJ2-3, with D hard to call. This CDR3 region has 13 residues. Germline V gives CDR1 MNHNS, CDR2 SASEGT. Trimming removed 0 bases at V and 5 bases at J, with 6 bases between. Here the CDR3 reads CASSEARLDTQYF. DNA for the CDR3: TGTGCCAGCAGTGAAGCACGGTTAGATACGCAGTATTTT.

The CDR3 region has the DNA TGCGCCAGCAGCTTGGTTGGGACAGGGAGTGGCTACACCTTC. This sequence encodes CASSLVGTGSGYTF. This chain joins TRBV5-1 and TRBJ1-2, with 9 bases aligning to TRBD1. This CDR3 is built from 14 residues. With 0 bases clipped from V and 7 bases from J, the junction kept 4 bases outside the gene matches. Germline-derived CDR1 and CDR2 are SGHRS and YFSETQ.

The chain joins TRBV28 to TRBJ2-7; D may be TRBD1 (6 bases). CDR3 size: 12 residues. Germline V gives CDR1 MDHEN, CDR2 SYDVKM. V lost 5 bases, J lost 6 bases, and 11 bases lay in between. This CDR3 is CASSTTGFEQYF. CDR3 sequence (DNA): TGTGCCAGCAGTACGACAGGTTTCGAGCAGTACTTC. Filled out from reference TRBV28 and TRBJ2-7, the complete variable domain reads DVKVTQSSRYLVKRTGEKVFLECVQDMDHENMFWYRQDPGLGLRLIYFSYDVKMKEKGDIPEGYSVSREKKERFSLILESASTNQTSMYLCASSTTGFEQYFGPGTRLTVT.

This CDR3 reads CASIGTVGGLPKDTQYF. The CDR3 nucleotides are TGTGCCAGCATCGGAACCGTGGGGGGGCTACCAAAAGATACGCAGTATTTT. The chain uses TRBV7-9 and TRBJ2-3; D perhaps matches TRBD2 (7 bases). Germline CDR1 reads SEHNR; CDR2 reads FQNEAQ (reference sequence). CDR3 length: 17 residues. V lost 7 bases and J lost 5, with 25 bases in between. Looking up the rest from reference TRBV7-9 and TRBJ2-3 gives the full variable domain: DTGVSQNPRHKITKRGQNVTFRCDPISEHNRLYWYRQTLGQGPEFLTYFQNEAQLEKSRLLSDRFSAERPKGSFSTLEIQRTEQGDSAMYLCASIGTVGGLPKDTQYFGPGTRLTVL.

CDR3 in DNA: TGTGCCAGCAGCTTGGCTCAGGGGCCCTACGAGCAGTACTTC. It specifies CASSLAQGPYEQYF. The chain links TRBV7-8 to TRBJ2-7, with D perhaps TRBD1 (6 bases). The CDR3 extends over 14 amino acids. Trimming pared 3 bases from V and 2 bases from J, leaving 11 bases between. Germline V gene sequence: CDR1 SGHVS, CDR2 FQNEAQ.

This chain links TRBV5-1 with TRBJ2-7, with a tentative D call TRBD1 (8 bases). The CDR3 totals 15 residues. Germline values: CDR1 SGHRS, CDR2 YFSETQ. V dropped 5 bases and J dropped 2 bases, with 17 bases sitting between them. The chain's CDR3 is CASSSRQGRAYEQYF. The CDR3 nucleotides read TGCGCCAGCAGTTCTAGACAGGGGAGGGCCTACGAGCAGTACTTC. Variable domain in full (rest from reference TRBV5-1 and TRBJ2-7): KAGVTQTPRYLIKTRGQQVTLSCSPISGHRSVSWYQQTPGQGLQFLFEYFSETQRNKGNFPGRFSGRQFSNSRSEMNVSTLELGDSALYLCASSSRQGRAYEQYFGPGTRLTVT.

This chain joins TRBV7-2 and TRBJ1-1; weak D call: TRBD1 (6 bases). The V gene's germline CDR1 is SGHTA and CDR2 FQGNSA. There are 15 residues in the CDR3. The V and J ends lost 5 bases and 0 bases respectively, with 13 bases between them. The CDR3 loop reads CASSARQALNTEAFF. CDR3 bases: TGTGCCAGCAGCGCCCGACAGGCCTTGAACACTGAAGCTTTCTTT. Supplemented by reference TRBV7-2 and TRBJ1-1, the full variable domain reads GAGVSQSPSNKVTEKGKDVELRCDPISGHTALYWYRQSLGQGLEFLIYFQGNSAPDKSGLPSDRFSAERTGGSVSTLTIQRTQQEDSAVYLCASSARQALNTEAFFGQGTRLTVV.

The CDR3 DNA sequence: TGCGCCAGCAGCATCCAAATGGGAGACGAGCAGTACTTC. Encoded protein: CASSIQMGDEQYF. The V and J genes are TRBV5-1 and TRBJ2-7; D may be TRBD2 (5 bases). Germline V lookup: CDR1 SGHRS, CDR2 YFSETQ. The CDR3 totals 13 residues. Between the trimmed V and J ends, which lost 4 bases and 5 bases, there was a span of 13 bases.